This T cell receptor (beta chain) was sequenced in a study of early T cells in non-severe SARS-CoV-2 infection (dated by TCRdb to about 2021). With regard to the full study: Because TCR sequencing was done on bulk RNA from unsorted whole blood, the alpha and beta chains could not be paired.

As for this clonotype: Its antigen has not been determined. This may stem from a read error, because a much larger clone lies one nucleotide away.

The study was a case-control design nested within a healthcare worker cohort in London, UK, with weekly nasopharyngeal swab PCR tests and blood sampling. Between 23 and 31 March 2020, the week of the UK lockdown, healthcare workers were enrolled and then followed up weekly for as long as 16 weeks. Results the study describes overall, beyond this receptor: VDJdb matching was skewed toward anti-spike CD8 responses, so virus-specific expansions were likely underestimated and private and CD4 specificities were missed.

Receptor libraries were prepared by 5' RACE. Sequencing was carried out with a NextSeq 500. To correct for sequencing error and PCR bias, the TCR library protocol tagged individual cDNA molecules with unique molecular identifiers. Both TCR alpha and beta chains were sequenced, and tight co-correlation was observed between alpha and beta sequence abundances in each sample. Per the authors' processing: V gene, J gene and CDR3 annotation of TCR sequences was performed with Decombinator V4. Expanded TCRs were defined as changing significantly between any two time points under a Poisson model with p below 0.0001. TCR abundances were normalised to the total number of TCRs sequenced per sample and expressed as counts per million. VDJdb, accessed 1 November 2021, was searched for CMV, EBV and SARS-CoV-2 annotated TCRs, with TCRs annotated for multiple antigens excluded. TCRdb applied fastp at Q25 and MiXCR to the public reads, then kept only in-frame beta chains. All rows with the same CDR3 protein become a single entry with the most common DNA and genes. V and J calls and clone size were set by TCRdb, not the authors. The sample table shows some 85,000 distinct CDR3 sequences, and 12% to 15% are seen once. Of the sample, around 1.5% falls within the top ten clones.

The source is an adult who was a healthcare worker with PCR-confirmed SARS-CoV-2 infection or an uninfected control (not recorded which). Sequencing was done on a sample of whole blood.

The nucleotides are TGCAGCGTTATGCGGGTTGAGGAAACGCAGTATTTT. Its translation is CSVMRVEETQYF. This sequence uses TRBV29-1 and TRBJ2-3; 5 matching bases give a weak D call of TRBD2. At the junction V is shortened by 5 bases and J by 9 bases, with 15 bases in between. Taken from cysteine to phenylalanine, the CDR3 has 12 residues. CDR3 DNA only is kept here, 36 bases in frame from base 1. CDR1 and CDR2 are drawn from the germline V gene: SQVTM, ANQGSEA.